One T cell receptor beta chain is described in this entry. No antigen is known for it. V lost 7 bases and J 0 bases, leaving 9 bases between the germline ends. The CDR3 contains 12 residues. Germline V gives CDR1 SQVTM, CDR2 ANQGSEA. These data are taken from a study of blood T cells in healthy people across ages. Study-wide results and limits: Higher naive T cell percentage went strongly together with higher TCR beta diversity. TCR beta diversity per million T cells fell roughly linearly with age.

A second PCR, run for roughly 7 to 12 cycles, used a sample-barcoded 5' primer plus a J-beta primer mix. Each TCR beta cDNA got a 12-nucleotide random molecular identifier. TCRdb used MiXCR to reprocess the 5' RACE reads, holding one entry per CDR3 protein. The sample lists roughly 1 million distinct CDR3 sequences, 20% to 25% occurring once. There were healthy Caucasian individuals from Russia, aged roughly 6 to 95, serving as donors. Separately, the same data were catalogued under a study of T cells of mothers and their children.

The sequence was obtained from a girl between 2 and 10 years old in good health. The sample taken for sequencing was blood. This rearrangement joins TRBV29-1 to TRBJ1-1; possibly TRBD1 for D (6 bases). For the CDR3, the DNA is TGCAGCGGGGGACAAGTGAACACTGAAGCTTTCTTT. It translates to CSGGQVNTEAFF. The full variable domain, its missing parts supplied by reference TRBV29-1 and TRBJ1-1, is SAVISQKPSRDICQRGTSLTIQCQVDSQVTMMFWYRQQPGQSLTLIATANQGSEATYESGFVIDKFPISRPNLTFSTLTVSNMSPEDSSIYLCSGGQVNTEAFFGQGTRLTVV.